This T cell receptor (beta chain) is from a study of cytomegalovirus exposure and HLA in healthy donors. Broader study findings: Based on reports, TCR beta sequences accurately predicted HLA-A and HLA-B alleles for most subjects.

The CDR3 has 16 residues. Germline CDR1 MNHEY, CDR2 SMNVEV (reference sequence). The primer mix had 60 Vbeta and 13 Jbeta primers. Clones were sequenced by immunoSEQ multiplex PCR, and TCRdb holds only the in-frame ones, with some missing. Here the sample table reports roughly 190,000 clones. As regards this clone: Its specificity is not known.

The sequencing input was PBMCs. This clonotype originated in a man aged 25 to 40 in good health and CMV-seronegative. The V call is TRBV27, the J call TRBJ2-5, with 12 positions matching TRBD2. The end of the DNA fits TRBJ2-7 better, so the J call may be wrong. The CDR3 DNA reads TGTGCCAGCAGTTTAAGGCTAGCGGGAGGGGACTACGAGCAGTACTTC. Its translation: CASSLRLAGGDYEQYF.